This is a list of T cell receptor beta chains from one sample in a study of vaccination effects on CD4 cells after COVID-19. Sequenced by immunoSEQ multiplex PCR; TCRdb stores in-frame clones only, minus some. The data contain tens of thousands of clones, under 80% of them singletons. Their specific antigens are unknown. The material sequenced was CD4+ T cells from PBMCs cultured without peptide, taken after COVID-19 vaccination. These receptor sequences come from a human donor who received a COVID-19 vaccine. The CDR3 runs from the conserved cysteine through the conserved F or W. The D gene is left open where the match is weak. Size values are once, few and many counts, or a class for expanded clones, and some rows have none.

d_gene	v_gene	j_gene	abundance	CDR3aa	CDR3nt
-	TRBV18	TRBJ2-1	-	CASSPPGRGENEQFF	TGTGCCAGCTCACCACCGGGCAGGGGGGAGAATGAGCAGTTCTTC
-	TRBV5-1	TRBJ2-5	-	CASSPVPRETQYF	TGCGCCAGCAGCCCGGTACCTCGCGAGACCCAGTACTTC
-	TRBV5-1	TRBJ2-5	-	CASSWTDSQETQYF	TGCGCCAGCAGTTGGACAGATTCGCAAGAGACCCAGTACTTC
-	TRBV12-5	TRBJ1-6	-	CASGRGSYNSPLHF	TGTGCTAGTGGTAGGGGCTCCTATAATTCACCCCTCCACTTT
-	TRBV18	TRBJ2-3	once	CASLHSRASTDTQYF	TGTGCCAGCCTTCACAGTAGGGCTAGCACAGATACGCAGTATTTT
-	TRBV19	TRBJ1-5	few	CASTDPGQPQHF	TGTGCCAGTACCGATCCGGGTCAGCCCCAGCATTTT
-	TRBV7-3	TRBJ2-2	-	CASSSSGTLNTGELFF	TGTGCCAGCAGCTCTTCCGGGACACTGAACACCGGGGAGCTGTTTTTT
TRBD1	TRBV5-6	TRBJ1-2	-	CASRGGDRGSGYTF	TGTGCCAGCAGGGGTGGGGACAGGGGAAGTGGCTACACCTTC
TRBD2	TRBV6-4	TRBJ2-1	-	CASRERGSSYNEQFF	TGTGCCAGCAGAGAGCGGGGCTCCTCCTACAATGAGCAGTTCTTC
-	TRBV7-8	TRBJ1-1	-	CASSRTGGEPGAFF	TGTGCCAGCAGCCGAACCGGGGGGGAACCTGGCGCTTTCTTT
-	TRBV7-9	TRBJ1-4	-	CASSRRVSSNEKLFF	TGTGCCAGCAGCCGGCGGGTCAGCTCAAATGAAAAACTGTTTTTT
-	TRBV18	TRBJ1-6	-	CASSPRRVESYNSPLHF	TGTGCCAGCTCACCACGGAGGGTCGAGTCGTATAATTCACCCCTCCACTTT
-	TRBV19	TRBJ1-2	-	CASSPQDYYGYTF	TGTGCCAGTAGTCCCCAGGATTACTATGGCTACACCTTC
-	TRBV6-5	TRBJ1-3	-	CAAAAQHGNTIYF	TGTGCCGCAGCCGCTCAACATGGAAACACCATATATTTT
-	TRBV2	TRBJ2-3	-	CASGQGITDTQYF	TGTGCCAGCGGCCAGGGTATCACAGATACGCAGTATTTT
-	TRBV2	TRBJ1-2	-	CASSAQREDGYTF	TGTGCCAGCAGTGCTCAAAGGGAGGATGGCTACACCTTC
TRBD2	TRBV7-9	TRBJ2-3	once	CASSLVGGGGAPDTQYF	TGTGCCAGCAGCTTAGTAGGCGGCGGGGGGGCACCAGATACGCAGTATTTT
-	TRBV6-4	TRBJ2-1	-	CASSGGLTNEQFF	TGTGCCAGCAGTGGAGGACTCACCAATGAGCAGTTCTTC
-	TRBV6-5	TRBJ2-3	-	CASRGVGPRDTQYF	TGTGCCAGCAGGGGGGTCGGGCCGAGGGATACGCAGTATTTT
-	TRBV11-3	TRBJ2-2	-	CASSRSTPLSFGGGELFF	TGTGCCAGCAGCCGGAGCACCCCTCTTAGCTTTGGAGGCGGGGAGCTGTTTTTT